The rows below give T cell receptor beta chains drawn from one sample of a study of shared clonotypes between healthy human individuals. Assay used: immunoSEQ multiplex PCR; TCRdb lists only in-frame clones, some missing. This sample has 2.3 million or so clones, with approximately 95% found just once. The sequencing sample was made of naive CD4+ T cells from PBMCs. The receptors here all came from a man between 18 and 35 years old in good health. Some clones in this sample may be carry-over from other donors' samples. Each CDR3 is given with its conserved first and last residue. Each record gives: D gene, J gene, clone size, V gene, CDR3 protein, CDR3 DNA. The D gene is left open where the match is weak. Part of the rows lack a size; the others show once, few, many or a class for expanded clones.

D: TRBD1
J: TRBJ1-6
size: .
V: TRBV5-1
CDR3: CASSTGQYNSPLHF
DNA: TGCGCCAGCAGTACGGGACAGTATAATTCACCCCTCCACTTT

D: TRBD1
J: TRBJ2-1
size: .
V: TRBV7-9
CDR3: CASSLSDRGSYNEQFF
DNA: TGTGCCAGCAGCCTATCCGACAGGGGCTCCTACAATGAGCAGTTCTTC

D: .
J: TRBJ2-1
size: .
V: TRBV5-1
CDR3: CASSLGSVWEQFF
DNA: TGCGCCAGCAGCTTGGGTTCGGTTTGGGAGCAGTTCTTC

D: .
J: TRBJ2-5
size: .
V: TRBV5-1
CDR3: CASSLRALETQYF
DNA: TGCGCCAGCAGCTTGAGGGCGTTGGAGACCCAGTACTTC

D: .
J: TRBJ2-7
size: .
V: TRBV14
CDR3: CASSNGGLRSYEQYF
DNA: TGTGCCAGCAGCAATGGCGGACTACGCTCCTACGAGCAGTACTTC

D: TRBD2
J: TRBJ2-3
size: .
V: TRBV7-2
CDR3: CASSLREGVDTQYF
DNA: TGTGCCAGCAGCTTGCGGGAGGGAGTAGATACGCAGTATTTT

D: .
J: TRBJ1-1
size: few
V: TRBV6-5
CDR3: CASTRDGNTEAFF
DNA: TGTGCCAGCACTAGGGACGGGAACACTGAAGCTTTCTTT

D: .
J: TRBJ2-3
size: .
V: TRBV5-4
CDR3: CASSLSSGNTDTQYF
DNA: TGTGCCAGCAGCTTGTCGAGCGGAAACACAGATACGCAGTATTTT

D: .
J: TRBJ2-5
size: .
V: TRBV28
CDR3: CASSGVLEETQYF
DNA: TGTGCCAGCAGCGGGGTGTTAGAGGAGACCCAGTACTTC

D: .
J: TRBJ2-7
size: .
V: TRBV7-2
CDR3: CASSSDLGQLYEQYF
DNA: TGTGCCAGCAGCTCAGATCTAGGACAGCTCTACGAGCAGTACTTC

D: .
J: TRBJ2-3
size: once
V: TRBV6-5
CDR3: CASRRLVGGDTQYF
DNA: TGTGCCAGCAGGCGCTTAGTCGGTGGAGATACGCAGTATTTT

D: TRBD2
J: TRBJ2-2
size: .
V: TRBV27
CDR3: CASSRLAVTGELFF
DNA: TGTGCCAGCAGCCGACTAGCGGTCACCGGGGAGCTGTTTTTT

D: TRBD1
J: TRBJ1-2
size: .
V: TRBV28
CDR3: CASRQGGGNYGYTF
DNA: TGTGCCAGCAGGCAAGGGGGCGGGAACTATGGCTACACCTTC

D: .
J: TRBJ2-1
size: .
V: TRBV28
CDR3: CASSLSSAGAHEQFF
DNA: TGTGCCAGCAGTTTATCATCAGCCGGGGCGCATGAGCAGTTCTTC

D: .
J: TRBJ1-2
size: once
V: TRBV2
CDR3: CASSKWTTSNYGYTF
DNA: TGTGCCAGCAGTAAATGGACAACTTCTAACTATGGCTACACCTTC

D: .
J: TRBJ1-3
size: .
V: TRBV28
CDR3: CASSLPTTRSSGNTIYF
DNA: TGTGCCAGCAGTTTACCTACCACCAGAAGCTCTGGAAACACCATATATTTT

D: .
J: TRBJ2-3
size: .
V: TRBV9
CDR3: CASSATIDTQYF
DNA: TGTGCCAGCAGCGCTACGATAGATACGCAGTATTTT

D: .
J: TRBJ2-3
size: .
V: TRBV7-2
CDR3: CASSLAGVRPTSTDTQYF
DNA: TGTGCCAGCAGCTTAGCCGGGGTCAGGCCGACAAGCACAGATACGCAGTATTTT

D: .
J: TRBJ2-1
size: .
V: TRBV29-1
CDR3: CSVEKEAADAYNEQFF
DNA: TGCAGCGTTGAAAAGGAAGCGGCCGACGCCTACAATGAGCAGTTCTTC

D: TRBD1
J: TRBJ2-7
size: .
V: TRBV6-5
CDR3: CAVGTAPSYEQYF
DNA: TGTGCCGTGGGGACAGCCCCCTCCTACGAGCAGTACTTC

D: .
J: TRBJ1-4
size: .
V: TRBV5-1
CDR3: CASSLDSAHEKLFF
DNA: TGCGCCAGCAGCTTGGACTCAGCACATGAAAAACTGTTTTTT

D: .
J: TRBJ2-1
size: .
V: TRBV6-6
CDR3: CASSSSSLEQFF
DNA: TGTGCCAGCAGTTCCTCTTCGTTGGAGCAGTTCTTC

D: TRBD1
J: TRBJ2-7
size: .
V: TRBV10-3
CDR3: CAIRTGTGSHEQYF
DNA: TGTGCCATCAGAACCGGGACAGGGAGCCACGAGCAGTACTTC

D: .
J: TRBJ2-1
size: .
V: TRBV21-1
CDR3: CASSKVSLEQFF
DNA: TGTGCCAGCAGCAAAGTATCCTTAGAGCAGTTCTTC